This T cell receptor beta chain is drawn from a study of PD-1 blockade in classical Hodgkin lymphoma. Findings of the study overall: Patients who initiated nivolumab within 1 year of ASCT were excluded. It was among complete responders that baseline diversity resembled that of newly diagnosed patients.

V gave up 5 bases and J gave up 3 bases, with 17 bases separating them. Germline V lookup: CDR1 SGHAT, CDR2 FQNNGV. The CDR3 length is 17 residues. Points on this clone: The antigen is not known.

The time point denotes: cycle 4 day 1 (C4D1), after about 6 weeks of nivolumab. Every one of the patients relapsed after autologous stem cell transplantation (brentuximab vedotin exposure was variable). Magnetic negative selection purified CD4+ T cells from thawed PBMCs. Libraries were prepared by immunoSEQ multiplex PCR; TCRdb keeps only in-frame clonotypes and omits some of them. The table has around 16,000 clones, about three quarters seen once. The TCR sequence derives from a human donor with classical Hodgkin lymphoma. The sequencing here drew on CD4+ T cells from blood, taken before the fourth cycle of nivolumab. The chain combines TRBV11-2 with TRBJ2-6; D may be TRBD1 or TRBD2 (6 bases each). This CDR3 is CASSILGGASGANVLTF. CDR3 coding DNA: TGTGCCAGCAGCATTCTGGGGGGCGCGAGTGGGGCCAACGTCCTGACTTTC.